This TCR beta chain was sequenced during a study of T cell responses to AZD1222 COVID-19 vaccine (dated by TCRdb to the early 2020s). The study in broad terms: Because spike-specific TCR depth and breadth did not differ between the two schedules, AZD1222 recipients who got a second dose at roughly 4 weeks were pooled with those who got a second dose at roughly 12 weeks. TCR sequencing covered over 230 trial participants: 207 given two doses of AZD1222 and 26 given two doses of MenACWY control vaccine. Trial participants were enrolled by age into 18-55, 56-69 and 70-plus year subgroups, with roughly 150, 30 and 60 TCR-sequenced participants respectively.

The CDR3 holds 17 amino acids from the cysteine to the phenylalanine. The CDR3 DNA has 51 bases and is translated from base 1. At the junction V is shortened by 0 bases and J by 5 bases; bases outside the gene matches: 8. In the germline V gene, CDR1 corresponds to SGDLS and CDR2 to YYNGEE. The paper as a whole reports these results and caveats: In the small 56-69-year group, the increase in depth fell short of significance, most likely because of low power. After two AZD1222 doses, both the breadth and the depth of spike-specific TCRs were significantly higher than at day 0 and than in MenACWY recipients. No day 14 peak-response samples were available, so repertoires were characterized only after the peak T cell response. Reportedly, almost half of the unique spike-specific TCRs recognized epitopes lying outside the regions that are mutated in the B.1.351 and B.1.1.7 variants. Only five to seven AZD1222 recipients were SARS-CoV-2 seropositive at baseline, limiting conclusions about previously exposed vaccinees. Vaccine-associated CD4 TCRs spanned the whole spike protein, with dominant responses in regions 160-218 and 743-854. Participants were mostly white British and included more females than males, and it was suggested by the authors that clonal diversity may have been underestimated.

The CDR3 regions of human TCRbeta chains were analyzed by immunosequencing. The authors' analysis ran thus. TCRs in the repertoires were compared against a reference library of SARS-CoV-2-specific TCRs that had been generated with the MIRA antigen-specificity platform. Breadth was defined as the fraction of unique TCRs that were SARS-CoV-2-associated, and depth was defined as the fraction of total T cells that were SARS-CoV-2-associated. Using the MIRA data, every spike-specific TCR was mapped to the spike region that the TCR reacted to and assigned to either a CD4 or a CD8 class. Log10-transformed breadth and depth values were compared by one-way ANOVA with Sidak's multiple comparisons tests. TCRdb retrieved this table from immuneACCESS and kept in-frame rearrangements only. Not all clones are present; in checked studies, unresolved V genes account for under half, and no reason is known for the remainder. That table is the source of V, J and clone size, and D and trimming were worked out from the DNA. Across this sample there are more than 95,000 clones, with approximately 90% seen only once. The biggest ten clones account for 7.5% of the sample.

A note on this clone: No cognate antigen has been identified for it. There are no base qualities to consult, and no much larger clone falls within one base.

This specimen's time point label, per the study, means: baseline before first vaccination. The vaccinee samples were drawn from two UK trials, COV001 and COV002, one of which was a single-blind randomized controlled phase 2/3 trial testing AZD1222 (ChAdOx1 nCoV-19) in healthy adults. For TCRbeta chain sequencing, PBMC samples were collected from trial participants at day 0 and at day 28 after the second dose. The clonotype comes from an adult in good health. The chain is encoded by TRBV9 joined to TRBJ2-1; a stretch of 10 junction bases matches TRBD2. This material consisted of peripheral blood, taken on day 0 of AZD1222 vaccination. The CDR3 corresponds to CASSVAGLAAPNNEQFF. The bases read TGTGCCAGCAGCGTAGCCGGACTAGCGGCCCCCAACAATGAGCAGTTCTTC. When the CDR3 is completed using the reference TRBV9 and TRBJ2-1 genes on either side, the full variable domain is DSGVTQTPKHLITATGQRVTLRCSPRSGDLSVYWYQQSLDQGLQFLIQYYNGEERAKGNILERFSAQQFPDLHSELNLSSLELGDSALYFCASSVAGLAAPNNEQFFGPGTRLTVL.